This T cell receptor (beta chain) was sequenced in a study of STAT5B mutations in CD4+ large granular lymphocyte leukemia. Study-level information: Anti-CD4 microbead selection came after CD8+ cell depletion in cryopreserved samples. Study observations and caveats: Without putative leukemic clones, patient CD4-sorted repertoires remained more clonal than healthy CD4+ repertoires.

The length of the CDR3 is 15 residues. Germline V gives CDR1 LNHNV, CDR2 YYDKDF (reference sequence). V lost 1 base and J 0 bases, leaving 9 bases between the germline ends. Of note for this clone: Its antigen remains unidentified.

The table came from immunoSEQ multiplex PCR; TCRdb's copy has only in-frame clones and leaves some out. The table records about 9,600 clones, around 85% of them present only once. The TCR comes from a man aged 55 to 70 with CD4+ T-cell large granular lymphocyte leukemia. V and J are TRBV15 and TRBJ1-1; no clear D gene. The sequenced sample was PBMCs. The CDR3 protein is CATSRASGMNTEAFF. In DNA, the CDR3 is TGTGCCACCAGCAGAGCATCCGGAATGAACACTGAAGCTTTCTTT.